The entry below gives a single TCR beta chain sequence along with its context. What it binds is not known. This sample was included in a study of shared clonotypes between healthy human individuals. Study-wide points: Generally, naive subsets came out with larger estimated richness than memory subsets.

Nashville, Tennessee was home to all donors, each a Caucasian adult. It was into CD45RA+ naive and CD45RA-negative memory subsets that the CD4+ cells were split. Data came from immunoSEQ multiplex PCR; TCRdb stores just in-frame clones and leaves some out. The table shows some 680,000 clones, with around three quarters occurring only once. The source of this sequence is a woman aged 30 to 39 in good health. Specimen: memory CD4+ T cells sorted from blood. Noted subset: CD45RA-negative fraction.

The chain's CDR3 is CASSPGQAGPNEQYF. DNA for the CDR3: TGCGCCAGCAGCCCGGGACAGGCCGGACCAAACGAGCAGTACTTC. V and J are TRBV5-1 and TRBJ2-7; 8 bases are shared with TRBD1. Germline lookup yields CDR1 SGHRS and CDR2 YFSETQ. With 4 bases clipped from V and 5 bases from J, the junction kept 11 bases outside the gene matches. The CDR3 has 15 residues.